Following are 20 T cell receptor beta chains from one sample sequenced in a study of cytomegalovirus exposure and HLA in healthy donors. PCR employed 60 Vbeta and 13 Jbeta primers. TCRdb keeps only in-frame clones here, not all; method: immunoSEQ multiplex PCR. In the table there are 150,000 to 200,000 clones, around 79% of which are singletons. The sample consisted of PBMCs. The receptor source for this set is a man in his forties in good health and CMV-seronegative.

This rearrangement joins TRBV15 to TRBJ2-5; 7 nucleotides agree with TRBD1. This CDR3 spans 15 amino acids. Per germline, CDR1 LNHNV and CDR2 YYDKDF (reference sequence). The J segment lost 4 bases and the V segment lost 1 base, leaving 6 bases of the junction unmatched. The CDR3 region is CATSRAGTGVETQYF. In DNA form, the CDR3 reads TGTGCCACCAGCAGAGCGGGCACAGGGGTAGAGACCCAGTACTTC.

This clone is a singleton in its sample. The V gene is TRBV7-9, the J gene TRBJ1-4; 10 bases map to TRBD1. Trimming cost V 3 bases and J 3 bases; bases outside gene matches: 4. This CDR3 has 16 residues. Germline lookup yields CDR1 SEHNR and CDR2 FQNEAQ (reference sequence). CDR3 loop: CASSLTGGLANEKLFF. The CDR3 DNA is TGTGCCAGCAGCTTGACAGGGGGCTTGGCTAATGAAAAACTGTTTTTT.

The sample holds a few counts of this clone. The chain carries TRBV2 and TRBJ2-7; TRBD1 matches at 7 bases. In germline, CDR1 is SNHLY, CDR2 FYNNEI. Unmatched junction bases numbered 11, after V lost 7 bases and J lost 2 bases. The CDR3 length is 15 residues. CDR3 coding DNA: TGTGCCAGCAAATCGTCCGACAGGGAGCCCTACGAGCAGTACTTC. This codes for CASKSSDREPYEQYF.

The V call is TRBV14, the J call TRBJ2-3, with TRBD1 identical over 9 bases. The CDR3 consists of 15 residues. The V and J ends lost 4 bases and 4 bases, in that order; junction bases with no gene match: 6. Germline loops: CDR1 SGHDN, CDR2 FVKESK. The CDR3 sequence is CASSPNRGRADTQYF. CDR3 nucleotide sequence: TGTGCCAGCAGCCCAAACAGGGGGCGCGCAGATACGCAGTATTTT.

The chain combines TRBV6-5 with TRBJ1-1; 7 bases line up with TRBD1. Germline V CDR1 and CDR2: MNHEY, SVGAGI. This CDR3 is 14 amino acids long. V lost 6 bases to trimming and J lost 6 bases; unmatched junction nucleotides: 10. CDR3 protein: CASSPPAGGSEAFF. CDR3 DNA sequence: TGTGCCAGCAGCCCCCCAGCAGGGGGGTCTGAAGCTTTCTTT.

The DNA for the CDR3 is TGCGCCGGATACGCGGAACGGGAAAATCAGCCCCAGCATTTT. Protein product: CAGYAERENQPQHF. V and J are TRBV10-2 and TRBJ1-5; D is unresolved. Germline V lookup: CDR1 WSHSY, CDR2 SAAADI. V dropped 11 bases and J dropped 4 bases, with 18 bases sitting between them. This CDR3 region has 14 residues.

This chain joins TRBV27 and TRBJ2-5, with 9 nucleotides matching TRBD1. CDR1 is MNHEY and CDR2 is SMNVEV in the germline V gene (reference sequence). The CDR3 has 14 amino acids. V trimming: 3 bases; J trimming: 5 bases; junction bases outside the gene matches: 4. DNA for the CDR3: TGTGCCAGCAGTTTGACAGGGGGAGGGGAGACCCAGTACTTC. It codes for CASSLTGGGETQYF.

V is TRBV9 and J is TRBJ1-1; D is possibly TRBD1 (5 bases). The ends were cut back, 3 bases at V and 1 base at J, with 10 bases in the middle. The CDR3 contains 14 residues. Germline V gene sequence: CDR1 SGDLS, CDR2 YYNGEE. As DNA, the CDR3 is TGTGCCAGCAGCGCGGGACTTCCGAACACTGAAGCTTTCTTT. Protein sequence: CASSAGLPNTEAFF.

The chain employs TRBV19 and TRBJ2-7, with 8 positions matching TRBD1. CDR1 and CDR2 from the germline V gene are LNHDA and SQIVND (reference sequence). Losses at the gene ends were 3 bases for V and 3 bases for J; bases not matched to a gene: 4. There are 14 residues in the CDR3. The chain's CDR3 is CASSIPGGLYEQYF. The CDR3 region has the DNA TGTGCCAGTAGTATCCCAGGGGGCCTCTACGAGCAGTACTTC.

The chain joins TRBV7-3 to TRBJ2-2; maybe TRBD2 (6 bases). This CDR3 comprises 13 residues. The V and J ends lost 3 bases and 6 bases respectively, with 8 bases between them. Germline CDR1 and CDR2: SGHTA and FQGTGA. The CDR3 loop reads CASSFGLSGELFF. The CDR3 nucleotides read TGTGCCAGCAGCTTCGGACTATCCGGGGAGCTGTTTTTT.

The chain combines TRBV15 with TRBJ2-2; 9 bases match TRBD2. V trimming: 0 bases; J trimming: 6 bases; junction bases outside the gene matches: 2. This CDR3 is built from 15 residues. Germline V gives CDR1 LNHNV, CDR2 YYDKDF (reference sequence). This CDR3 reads CATSRERGGAGELFF. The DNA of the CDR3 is TGTGCCACCAGCAGAGAGCGGGGGGGGGCCGGGGAGCTGTTTTTT.

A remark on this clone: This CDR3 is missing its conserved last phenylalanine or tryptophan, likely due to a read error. The chain's CDR3 is CASSSRDQGSYEQYL. The CDR3 DNA sequence: TGCGCCAGCAGCAGCCGGGACCAGGGGTCCTACGAGCAGTACCTC. The chain recombines TRBV4-1 with TRBJ2-7, with D perhaps matching TRBD1 (6 bases). The CDR3 covers 15 residues. Per the germline V gene, CDR1 is MGHRA and CDR2 is YSYEKL. The V and J ends lost 5 bases and 1 base respectively, with 15 bases between them.

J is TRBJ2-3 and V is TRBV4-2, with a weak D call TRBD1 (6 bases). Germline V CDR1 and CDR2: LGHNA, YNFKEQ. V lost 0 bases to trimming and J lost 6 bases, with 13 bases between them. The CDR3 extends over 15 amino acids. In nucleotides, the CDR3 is TGTGCCAGCAGCCAAGATGGGGGCCGCGGGGATACGCAGTATTTT. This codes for CASSQDGGRGDTQYF.

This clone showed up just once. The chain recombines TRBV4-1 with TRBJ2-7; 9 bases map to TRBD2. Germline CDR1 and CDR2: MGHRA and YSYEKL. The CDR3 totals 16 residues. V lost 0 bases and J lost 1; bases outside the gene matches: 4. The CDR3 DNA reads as TGCGCCAGCAGCCAAGAAAGAGCGGGGGGATCCTACGAGCAGTACTTC. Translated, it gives CASSQERAGGSYEQYF.

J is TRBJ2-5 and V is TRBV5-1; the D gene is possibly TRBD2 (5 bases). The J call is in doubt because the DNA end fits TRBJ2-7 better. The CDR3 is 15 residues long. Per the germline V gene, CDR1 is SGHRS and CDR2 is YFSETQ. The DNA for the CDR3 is TGCGCCAGCAGCTTGGTGCGAGGGATCACCTACGAGCAGTACTTC. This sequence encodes CASSLVRGITYEQYF.

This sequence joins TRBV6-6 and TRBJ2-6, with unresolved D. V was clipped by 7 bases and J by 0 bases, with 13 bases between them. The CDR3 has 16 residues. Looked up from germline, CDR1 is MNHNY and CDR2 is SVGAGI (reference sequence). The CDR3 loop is CASMERRLSGANVLTF. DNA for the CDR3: TGTGCCAGCATGGAACGCAGGCTCTCTGGGGCCAACGTCCTGACTTTC.

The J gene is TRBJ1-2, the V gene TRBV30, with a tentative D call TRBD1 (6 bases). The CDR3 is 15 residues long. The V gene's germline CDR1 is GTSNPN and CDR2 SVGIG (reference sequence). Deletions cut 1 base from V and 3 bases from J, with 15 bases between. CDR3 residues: CAWSAPTGRDYGYTF. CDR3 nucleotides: TGTGCCTGGAGTGCCCCGACAGGCCGCGACTATGGCTACACCTTC.

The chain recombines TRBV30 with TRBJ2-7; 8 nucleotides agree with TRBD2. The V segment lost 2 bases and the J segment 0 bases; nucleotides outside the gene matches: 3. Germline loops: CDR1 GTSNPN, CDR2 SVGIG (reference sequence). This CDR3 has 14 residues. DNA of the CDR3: TGTGCCTGGAGTACAAGCGGGGGCTCCTACGAGCAGTACTTC. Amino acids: CAWSTSGGSYEQYF.

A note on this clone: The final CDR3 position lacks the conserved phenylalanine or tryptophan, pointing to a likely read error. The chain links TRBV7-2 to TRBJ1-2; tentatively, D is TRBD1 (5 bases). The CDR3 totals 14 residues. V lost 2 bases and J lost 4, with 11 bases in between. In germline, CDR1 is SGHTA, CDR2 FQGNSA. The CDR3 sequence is CASSLIGQGYGYTL. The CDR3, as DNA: TGTGCCAGCAGCTTAATTGGGCAGGGCTATGGCTACACCCTC.

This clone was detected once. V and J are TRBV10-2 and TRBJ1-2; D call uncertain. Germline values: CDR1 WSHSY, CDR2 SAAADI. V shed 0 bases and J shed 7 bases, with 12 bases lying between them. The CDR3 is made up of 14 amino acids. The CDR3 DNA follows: TGCGCCAGCAGTGAGTCACGAGGGCAGAGTGGCTACACCTTC. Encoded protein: CASSESRGQSGYTF.